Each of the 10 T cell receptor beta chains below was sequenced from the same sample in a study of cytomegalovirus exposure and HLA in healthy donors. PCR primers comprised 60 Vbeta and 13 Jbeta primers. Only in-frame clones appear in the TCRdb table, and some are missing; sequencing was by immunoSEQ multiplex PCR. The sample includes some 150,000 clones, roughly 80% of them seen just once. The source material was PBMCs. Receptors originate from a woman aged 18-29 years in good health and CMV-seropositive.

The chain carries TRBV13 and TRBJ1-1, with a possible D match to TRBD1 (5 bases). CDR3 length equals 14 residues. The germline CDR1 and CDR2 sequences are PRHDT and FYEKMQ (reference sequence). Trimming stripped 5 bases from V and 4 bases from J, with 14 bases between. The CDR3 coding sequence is TGTGCCAGCAGCCCCCGGGGGAGGAGCACTGAAGCTTTCTTT. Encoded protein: CASSPRGRSTEAFF.

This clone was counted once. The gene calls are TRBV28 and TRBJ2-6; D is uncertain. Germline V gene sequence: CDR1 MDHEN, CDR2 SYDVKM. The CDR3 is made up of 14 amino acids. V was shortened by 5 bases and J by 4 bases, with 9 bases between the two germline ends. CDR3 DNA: TGTGCCAGCAGTCCAGAGCGCGGGGCCAACGTCCTGACTTTC. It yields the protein CASSPERGANVLTF.

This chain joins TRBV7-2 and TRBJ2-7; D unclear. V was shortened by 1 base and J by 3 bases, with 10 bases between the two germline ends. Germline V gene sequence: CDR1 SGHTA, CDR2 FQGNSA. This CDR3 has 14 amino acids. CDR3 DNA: TGTGCCAGCAGCTTAGAAGCCTCGAGCTACGAGCAGTACTTC. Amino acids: CASSLEASSYEQYF.

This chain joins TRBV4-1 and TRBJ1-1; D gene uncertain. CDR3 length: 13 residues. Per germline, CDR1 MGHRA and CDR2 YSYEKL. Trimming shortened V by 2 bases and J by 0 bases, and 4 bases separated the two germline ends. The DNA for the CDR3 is TGCGCCAGCAGCCAAATCTTGAACACTGAAGCTTTCTTT. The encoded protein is CASSQILNTEAFF.

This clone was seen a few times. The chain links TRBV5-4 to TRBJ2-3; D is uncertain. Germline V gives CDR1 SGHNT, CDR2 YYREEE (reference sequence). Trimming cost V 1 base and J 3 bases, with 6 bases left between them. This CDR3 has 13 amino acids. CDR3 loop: CASSLIVTDTQYF. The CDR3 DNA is TGTGCCAGCAGCTTGATCGTTACAGATACGCAGTATTTT.

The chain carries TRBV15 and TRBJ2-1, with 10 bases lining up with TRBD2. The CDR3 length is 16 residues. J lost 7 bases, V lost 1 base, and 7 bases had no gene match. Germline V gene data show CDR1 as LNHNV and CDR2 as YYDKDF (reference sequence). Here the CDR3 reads CATSRGSGGRINEQFF. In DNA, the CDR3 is TGTGCCACCAGCAGAGGTAGCGGGGGGAGGATAAATGAGCAGTTCTTC.

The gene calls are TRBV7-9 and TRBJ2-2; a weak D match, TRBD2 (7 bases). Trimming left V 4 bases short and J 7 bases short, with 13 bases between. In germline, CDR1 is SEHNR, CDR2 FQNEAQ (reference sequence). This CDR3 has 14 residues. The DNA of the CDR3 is TGTGCCAGCAGCTCATCGGGGGGCGACGGGGAGCTGTTTTTT. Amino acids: CASSSSGGDGELFF. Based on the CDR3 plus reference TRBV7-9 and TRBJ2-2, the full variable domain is DTGVSQNPRHKITKRGQNVTFRCDPISEHNRLYWYRQTLGQGPEFLTYFQNEAQLEKSRLLSDRFSAERPKGSFSTLEIQRTEQGDSAMYLCASSSSGGDGELFFGEGSRLTVL.

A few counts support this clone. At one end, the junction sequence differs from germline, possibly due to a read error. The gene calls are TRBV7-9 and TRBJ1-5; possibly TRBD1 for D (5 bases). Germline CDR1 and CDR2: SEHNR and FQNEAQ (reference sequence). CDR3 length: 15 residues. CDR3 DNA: TGTTCCAGCAGCTTAGATGGTGGGGCCGCTCAGCCCCAGCATTTT. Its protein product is CSSSLDGGAAQPQHF. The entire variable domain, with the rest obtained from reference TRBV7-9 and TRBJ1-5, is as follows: DTGVSQNPRHKITKRGQNVTFRCDPISEHNRLYWYRQTLGQGPEFLTYFQNEAQLEKSRLLSDRFSAERPKGSFSTLEIQRTEQGDSAMYLCSSSLDGGAAQPQHFGDGTRLSIL.

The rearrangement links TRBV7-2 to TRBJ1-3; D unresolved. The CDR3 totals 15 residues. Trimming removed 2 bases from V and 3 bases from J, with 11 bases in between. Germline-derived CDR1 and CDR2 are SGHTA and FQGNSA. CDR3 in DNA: TGTGCCAGCAGCTTATACAGTTTGAATGGAAACACCATATATTTT. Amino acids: CASSLYSLNGNTIYF.

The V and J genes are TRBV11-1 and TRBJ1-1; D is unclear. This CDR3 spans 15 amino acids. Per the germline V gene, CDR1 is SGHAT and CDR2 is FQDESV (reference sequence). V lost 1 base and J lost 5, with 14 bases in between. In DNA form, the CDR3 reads TGTGCCAGCAGCTTAGAGTTGGGCCTGGGTACTGAAGCTTTCTTT. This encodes CASSLELGLGTEAFF.